This is a list of T cell receptor beta chains from one sample in a study of response to subunit inactivated influenza vaccine. TCRdb passed the RT-PCR reads through MiXCR, listing each CDR3 protein once. Among over 400,000 distinct CDR3 sequences listed, 10% to 15% were seen once. This sample comprised PBMCs from blood, obtained roughly 48 days after vaccination. The source of these receptors is a man in his fifties or sixties who received an inactivated influenza vaccine. The CDR3 runs from the conserved cysteine through the conserved F or W.

v_gene: TRBV3-1
len: 15
j_gene: TRBJ2-1
CDR3aa: CASSATPGLSNEQFF

v_gene: TRBV7-2
len: 16
j_gene: TRBJ2-7
CDR3aa: CASSLSPGRLTYEQYF

v_gene: TRBV10-3
len: 14
j_gene: TRBJ2-7
CDR3aa: CAIRGGTRGGEQYF

v_gene: TRBV11-2
len: 17
j_gene: TRBJ2-1
CDR3aa: CASSFKLAGGPDNEQFF

v_gene: TRBV10-3
len: 15
j_gene: TRBJ2-7
CDR3aa: CAISLGQGKAYEQYF

v_gene: TRBV18
len: 15
j_gene: TRBJ1-2
CDR3aa: CASSPTGLRTGGYTF

v_gene: TRBV12-3/TRBV12-4
len: 21
j_gene: TRBJ2-3
CDR3aa: CASSFGRTSGGAAQRSDTQYF

v_gene: TRBV20-1
len: 13
j_gene: TRBJ2-5
CDR3aa: CSAREQGQETQYF

v_gene: TRBV28
len: 15
j_gene: TRBJ1-1
CDR3aa: CASSPKPGTYSEAFF

v_gene: TRBV5-1
len: 13
j_gene: TRBJ2-7
CDR3aa: CASSRTPSAEQYF

v_gene: TRBV24-1
len: 14
j_gene: TRBJ1-2
CDR3aa: CATSTNRGEGGYTF

v_gene: TRBV20-1
len: 17
j_gene: TRBJ2-3
CDR3aa: CSALPSLDAGNTDTQYF

v_gene: TRBV4-1
len: 15
j_gene: TRBJ2-3
CDR3aa: CASSPDRGRTYTQYF

v_gene: TRBV15
len: 16
j_gene: TRBJ1-1
CDR3aa: CATSRGGRGRNTEAFF

v_gene: TRBV12-3/TRBV12-4
len: 12
j_gene: TRBJ2-2
CDR3aa: CASSWTSAELFF

v_gene: TRBV2
len: 14
j_gene: TRBJ2-2
CDR3aa: CASRWTTNTGELFF

v_gene: TRBV12-3/TRBV12-4
len: 18
j_gene: TRBJ1-1
CDR3aa: CASSLLMTDRVMNTEAFF

v_gene: TRBV10-3
len: 13
j_gene: TRBJ2-5
CDR3aa: CAIRETSQETQYF

v_gene: TRBV29-1
len: 11
j_gene: TRBJ2-7
CDR3aa: CSVGSRETQYF

v_gene: TRBV6-2/TRBV6-3
len: 18
j_gene: TRBJ2-7
CDR3aa: CASSYSMRTSGSAHEQYF

v_gene: TRBV12-3/TRBV12-4
len: 14
j_gene: TRBJ1-5
CDR3aa: CASRPVGPGQPQHF

v_gene: TRBV30
len: 15
j_gene: TRBJ2-3
CDR3aa: CAWSVLIASTDTQYF

v_gene: TRBV5-1
len: 14
j_gene: TRBJ1-4
CDR3aa: CASSPGSSVEKLFF

v_gene: TRBV11-2
len: 15
j_gene: TRBJ2-3
CDR3aa: CASSIGGGEGDTQYF

v_gene: TRBV3-1
len: 16
j_gene: TRBJ2-4
CDR3aa: CASSQVPSGGRNIQYF

v_gene: TRBV3-1
len: 13
j_gene: TRBJ2-1
CDR3aa: CSRKAGLYNEQFF

v_gene: TRBV5-1
len: 14
j_gene: TRBJ2-5
CDR3aa: CASSLAGAQETQYF

v_gene: TRBV10-3
len: 17
j_gene: TRBJ2-2
CDR3aa: CAIRKRQGGPNTGELFF

v_gene: TRBV20-1
len: 14
j_gene: TRBJ2-5
CDR3aa: CSVPGYIEWETQYF

v_gene: TRBV7-6
len: 16
j_gene: TRBJ2-1
CDR3aa: CASSLAGLAGVREQFF

v_gene: TRBV10-3
len: 16
j_gene: TRBJ2-1
CDR3aa: CAISEWGEGQRDEQFF

v_gene: TRBV6-1
len: 13
j_gene: TRBJ2-1
CDR3aa: CAVSSSRIVEQFF

v_gene: TRBV12-3/TRBV12-4
len: 16
j_gene: TRBJ2-3
CDR3aa: CASSFLAGAYTDTQYF

v_gene: TRBV11-2
len: 16
j_gene: TRBJ2-7
CDR3aa: CASSLALLPGSYEQYF

v_gene: TRBV12-3/TRBV12-4
len: 14
j_gene: TRBJ1-4
CDR3aa: CASRALSTNEKLFF

v_gene: TRBV6-1
len: 12
j_gene: TRBJ1-5
CDR3aa: CASSELNQPQHF

v_gene: TRBV2
len: 14
j_gene: TRBJ1-2
CDR3aa: CASSEVGRFGGYTF

v_gene: TRBV10-3
len: 17
j_gene: TRBJ2-1
CDR3aa: CAISDLLAGDSYNEQFF

v_gene: TRBV6-2/TRBV6-3
len: 16
j_gene: TRBJ2-2
CDR3aa: CASSPSGQGTGGELFF

v_gene: TRBV4-1
len: 15
j_gene: TRBJ1-2
CDR3aa: CASSQDSFGTGGYTF

v_gene: TRBV20-1
len: 13
j_gene: TRBJ2-3
CDR3aa: CSAQLGQQDTQYF

v_gene: TRBV7-9
len: 15
j_gene: TRBJ2-2
CDR3aa: CASSLLGQGTGELFF

v_gene: TRBV7-2
len: 15
j_gene: TRBJ1-1
CDR3aa: CASSLYGGGSTEAFF

v_gene: TRBV5-1
len: 17
j_gene: TRBJ2-3
CDR3aa: CASSAYRGLAGKDTQYF

v_gene: TRBV29-1
len: 13
j_gene: TRBJ1-2
CDR3aa: CSVALDRVRSYTF

v_gene: TRBV5-1
len: 16
j_gene: TRBJ2-1
CDR3aa: CASSLIYGAADNEQFF

v_gene: TRBV5-6
len: 15
j_gene: TRBJ2-1
CDR3aa: CASSLLGGTDNEQFF

v_gene: TRBV7-2
len: 15
j_gene: TRBJ1-6
CDR3aa: CASSLVWETNSPLHF

v_gene: TRBV19
len: 17
j_gene: TRBJ1-5
CDR3aa: CASSMYKGPYSNQPQHF

v_gene: TRBV10-3
len: 17
j_gene: TRBJ1-1
CDR3aa: CAITRLVLGAKNTEAFF

v_gene: TRBV20-1
len: 15
j_gene: TRBJ2-1
CDR3aa: CSARDHRVPNNEQFF

v_gene: TRBV7-2
len: 16
j_gene: TRBJ2-2
CDR3aa: CASSTHWGRQTGELFF